This TCR beta chain originates from a study of shared clonotypes between healthy human individuals. The CDR3 has 16 amino acids. The V and J ends lost 3 bases and 1 base, in that order; junction bases with no gene match: 8. CDR1 and CDR2 from the germline V gene are SGHRS and YFSETQ. Study results and limitations: It was the non-shared clonotypes that had lower generation probabilities than clonotypes shared by all four donors. Incomplete sequencing of sorted subsets was indicated by rarefaction despite large depth.

Of note for this clone: Antigen: not known.

TCRdb keeps only in-frame clones here, not all; method: immunoSEQ multiplex PCR. The table records 600,000 to 750,000 clones, 72% of them present only once. This TCR was recovered from a woman in her 30s in good health. Sequenced material: memory CD4+ T cells sorted from blood. Subset described: CD45RA-negative fraction. The J gene is TRBJ2-3, the V gene TRBV5-1; 7 nucleotides align to TRBD1. CDR3 sequence reads: CASSYRGFSRTDTQYF. The DNA of the CDR3 is TGCGCCAGCAGCTACAGGGGCTTCTCTCGCACAGATACGCAGTATTTT.